This entry lists 25 T cell receptor beta chains sequenced from one sample in a study of beta chain features in type 1 diabetes. These TCRs are of unknown antigen specificity. Findings and limits, study-wide: TCRB CDR3 length was moderately but significantly reduced in all four CD4+ subsets of Type 1 diabetes patients.

Expressed TCRB transcripts were sequenced because the isolated RNA had all been reverse transcribed beforehand. Clones were sequenced by immunoSEQ multiplex PCR, and TCRdb holds only the in-frame ones, with some missing. The table lists some 640,000 clones, over 13% of them singletons. Sequenced input: naive CD4+ T cells from blood. These receptors all stem from a man between 18 and 35 years old with type 1 diabetes.

In its sample, this clone was seen a few times. The chain joins TRBV27 to TRBJ2-5, with a tentative D call TRBD1 (5 bases). Trimming took off 2 bases at V and 2 bases at J, with 6 bases between the two ends. Germline-derived CDR1 and CDR2 are MNHEY and SMNVEV (reference sequence). The CDR3 length is 13 residues. The CDR3 loop reads CASSLRQQETQYF. The CDR3 nucleotides are TGTGCCAGCAGTTTAAGACAGCAAGAGACCCAGTACTTC.

The rearrangement uses TRBV15 and TRBJ2-7; D is unresolved. V gave up 0 bases and J gave up 5 bases, with 8 bases separating them. This CDR3 is 13 amino acids long. The V gene's germline CDR1 is LNHNV and CDR2 YYDKDF (reference sequence). CDR3 in amino acids: CATSRDPENEQYF. Here the CDR3 DNA reads TGTGCCACCAGCAGAGATCCAGAGAACGAGCAGTACTTC. Complete variable domain (other parts from reference TRBV15 and TRBJ2-7): DAMVIQNPRYQVTQFGKPVTLSCSQTLNHNVMYWYQQKSSQAPKLLFHYYDKDFNNEADTPDNFQSRRPNTSFCFLDIRSPGLGDTAMYLCATSRDPENEQYFGPGTRLTVT.

With respect to this clone: One end of the junction fails to match germline, which may point to a read error. The chain couples TRBV7-7 to TRBJ2-3; the match to TRBD2 covers 8 bases. Germline-derived CDR1 and CDR2 are SSHAT and FNYEAQ (reference sequence). This CDR3 comprises 18 residues. CDR3 region: CASSPGPYSGKAPDTQYF. For the CDR3, the DNA is TGTGCTAGCAGCCCCGGTCCCTATAGCGGGAAGGCTCCAGATACGCAGTATTTT.

This clone showed up just a few times. V usage is TRBV9 and J usage is TRBJ2-6; D not certain. The V gene's germline CDR1 is SGDLS and CDR2 YYNGEE. Trimming removed 4 bases from V and 4 bases from J, with 9 bases in between. The CDR3 is 14 residues long. The CDR3 is CASSSPQGANVLTF. For the CDR3, the DNA is TGTGCCAGCAGCTCCCCTCAAGGGGCCAACGTCCTGACTTTC.

The chain carries TRBV6-1 and TRBJ1-2; 8 bases map to TRBD1. CDR1 is MNHNS and CDR2 is SASEGT in the germline V gene. This CDR3 is built from 14 residues. Losses at the gene ends were 8 bases for V and 2 bases for J; bases not matched to a gene: 7. This CDR3 reads CASLADRANYGYTF. The CDR3 region has the DNA TGTGCCAGCCTCGCGGACAGGGCCAACTATGGCTACACCTTC.

This chain connects TRBV19 to TRBJ1-4; D is perhaps TRBD1 (5 bases). CDR3 length: 14 residues. CDR1 is LNHDA and CDR2 is SQIVND in the germline V gene (reference sequence). V lost 5 bases and J 8 bases, leaving 15 bases between the germline ends. The CDR3 loop reads CASSYGGRREKLFF. The CDR3 region has the DNA TGTGCCAGTAGTTACGGGGGTCGTCGCGAAAAACTGTTTTTT. The whole variable domain, remainder taken from reference TRBV19 and TRBJ1-4, is DGGITQSPKYLFRKEGQNVTLSCEQNLNHDAMYWYRQDPGQGLRLIYYSQIVNDFQKGDIAEGYSVSREKKESFPLTVTSAQKNPTAFYLCASSYGGRREKLFFGSGTQLSVL.

This clone was recorded a few times. This chain joins TRBV30 and TRBJ1-3; no clear D. CDR3 length equals 14 residues. Trimming cost V 2 bases and J 6 bases, with 14 bases left between them. The germline CDR1 and CDR2 sequences are GTSNPN and SVGIG (reference sequence). CDR3 nucleotides: TGTGCCTGGAGTATAGGTGGTTTTCAAAACACCATATATTTT. Its translation is CAWSIGGFQNTIYF.

V is TRBV4-2 and J is TRBJ2-3; TRBD2 matches at 11 bases. The length of the CDR3 is 16 residues. Unmatched junction bases numbered 8, after V lost 5 bases and J lost 4 bases. Per the germline V gene, CDR1 is LGHNA and CDR2 is YNFKEQ. CDR3 DNA sequence: TGTGCCAGCAGCAGGCTAGCGGGGGGTTTGGCAGATACGCAGTATTTT. It is translated as CASSRLAGGLADTQYF.

This clone was found a few times. The chain combines TRBV28 with TRBJ1-1, with 8 bases lining up with TRBD1. V shed 6 bases, J shed 3 bases, and the junction held 0 bases outside the gene matches. The germline V gene has CDR1 MDHEN and CDR2 SYDVKM. The CDR3 extends over 12 amino acids. The CDR3 nucleotides are TGTGCCAGCAGGGACAGGGACACTGAAGCTTTCTTT. It codes for CASRDRDTEAFF.

This clone was seen more than once but under ten times. CDR3 in DNA: TGTGCCAGCAGCTTAGCGAGGCAGGGCGGCCACGAGCAGTACTTC. Its protein product is CASSLARQGGHEQYF. The chain has TRBV7-9 and TRBJ2-7; D possibly corresponds to TRBD1 (5 bases). In germline, CDR1 is SEHNR, CDR2 FQNEAQ (reference sequence). The CDR3 runs 15 residues. The V and J ends lost 0 bases and 5 bases respectively, with 14 bases between them.

This clone appeared a few times. The genes are TRBV29-1 and TRBJ2-1; 7 bases align to TRBD1. The CDR3 totals 11 residues. CDR1 and CDR2 from the germline V gene are SQVTM and ANQGSEA. The V segment lost 3 bases and the J segment 7 bases; nucleotides outside the gene matches: 0. CDR3 amino acids: CSVETGNEQFF. CDR3 nucleotides: TGCAGCGTTGAGACAGGGAATGAGCAGTTCTTC.

The V gene is TRBV19, the J gene TRBJ1-1; D uncertain. Germline V gene sequence: CDR1 LNHDA, CDR2 SQIVND (reference sequence). The length of the CDR3 is 13 residues. V lost 2 bases and J 4 bases, leaving 8 bases between the germline ends. For the CDR3, the DNA is TGTGCCAGTAGTATAAGTGCCGGCACTGAAGCTTTCTTT. This translates into CASSISAGTEAFF.

The CDR3 spells CASSPGTRSTQYF. The CDR3 DNA reads as TGTGCCAGCAGTCCCGGGACTAGGTCTACGCAGTATTTT. V and J are TRBV28 and TRBJ2-3, with 8 bases that match TRBD2. CDR1 MDHEN and CDR2 SYDVKM come from the germline V gene. V shed 5 bases and J 8 bases; nucleotides not matched to a gene: 6. There are 13 residues in the CDR3.

This rearrangement joins TRBV14 to TRBJ2-1; D is possibly TRBD2 (6 bases). This CDR3 is built from 14 residues. The germline CDR1 and CDR2 sequences are SGHDN and FVKESK. Trimming shortened V by 1 base and J by 4 bases, and 8 bases separated the two germline ends. CDR3 DNA: TGTGCCAGCAGCCAAGGCCGGGGGTACAATGAGCAGTTCTTC. It encodes CASSQGRGYNEQFF. The variable domain in full, completed from reference TRBV14 and TRBJ2-1, reads EAGVTQFPSHSVIEKGQTVTLRCDPISGHDNLYWYRRVMGKEIKFLLHFVKESKQDESGMPNNRFLAERTGGTYSTLKVQPAELEDSGVYFCASSQGRGYNEQFFGPGTRLTVL.

This chain connects TRBV6-5 to TRBJ1-1; tentatively, D is TRBD1 (6 bases). This CDR3 has 15 amino acids. The germline gives CDR1 MNHEY, CDR2 SVGAGI. V was cut by 2 bases and J by 5 bases, with 15 bases left in between. This chain's CDR3 is CASSYLGQGNTEAFF. For the CDR3, the DNA is TGTGCCAGCAGTTACCTAGGGCAGGGGAATACTGAAGCTTTCTTT.

The V call is TRBV7-2, the J call TRBJ1-5, with no clear D. This CDR3 has 13 residues. V lost 2 bases and J 7 bases, leaving 9 bases between the germline ends. The germline CDR1 and CDR2 sequences are SGHTA and FQGNSA. CDR3 DNA: TGTGCCAGCAGCTTAACCCCCGGCCAGCCCCAGCATTTT. It is translated as CASSLTPGQPQHF.

The CDR3, as DNA: TGCGCCAGCAGCCAAGATCAGGCATTTCACTATGGCTACACCTTC. Its protein product is CASSQDQAFHYGYTF. The gene calls are TRBV4-3 and TRBJ1-2, with D hard to call. CDR3 length: 15 amino acids. Trimming cost V 0 bases and J 3 bases, with 11 bases left between them. Germline V gene sequence: CDR1 LGHNA, CDR2 YSLEER.

This clone showed up just a few times. The rearrangement links TRBV4-3 to TRBJ2-4; 10 nucleotides agree with TRBD1. CDR1 is LGHNA and CDR2 is YSLEER in the germline V gene. V shed 4 bases and J 3 bases; nucleotides not matched to a gene: 3. This CDR3 contains 15 residues. CDR3 sequence reads: CASSLGQGDKNIQYF. The CDR3 DNA reads TGCGCCAGCAGCCTTGGACAGGGGGACAAAAACATTCAGTACTTC.

This clone was seen a few times. Different DNA sequences within this sample yield the same CDR3. CDR3 residues: CASSPQGSNQPQHF. In DNA, the CDR3 is TGTGCCAGCAGCCCTCAAGGGAGCAATCAGCCCCAGCATTTT. This chain joins TRBV7-2 and TRBJ1-5; D is undetermined. Germline V gene data show CDR1 as SGHTA and CDR2 as FQGNSA. The V and J ends lost 5 bases and 1 base respectively, with 9 bases between them. This CDR3 is 14 amino acids long.

The CDR3 loop reads CAWSNAYEQYF. The CDR3 DNA is TGTGCCTGGAGTAATGCCTACGAGCAGTACTTC. The gene calls are TRBV30 and TRBJ2-7; D gene unclear. Trimming shortened V by 2 bases and J by 2 bases, and 4 bases separated the two germline ends. Germline lookup yields CDR1 GTSNPN and CDR2 SVGIG (reference sequence). CDR3 length equals 11 residues.

This clone came up a few times. The V and J genes are TRBV2 and TRBJ1-2; unclear D gene. The V end was cut by 3 bases, the J end by 4 bases, with 6 bases between. The CDR3 has 12 residues. CDR1 and CDR2 (germline): SNHLY, FYNNEI. CDR3 loop: CASSDGTYGYTF. As DNA, the CDR3 is TGTGCCAGCAGTGATGGCACCTATGGCTACACCTTC. Complete variable domain (other parts from reference TRBV2 and TRBJ1-2): EPEVTQTPSHQVTQMGQEVILRCVPISNHLYFYWYRQILGQKVEFLVSFYNNEISEKSEIFDDQFSVERPDGSNFTLKIRSTKLEDSAMYFCASSDGTYGYTFGSGTRLTVV.

The chain has TRBV30 and TRBJ1-4; D may be TRBD1 (5 bases). This CDR3 has 17 residues. From germline, CDR1 is GTSNPN and CDR2 SVGIG (reference sequence). V was cut by 3 bases and J by 1 base, with 18 bases left in between. In nucleotides, the CDR3 is TGTGCCTGGAGCGTTGGGAATGTGGGGGAAACTAATGAAAAACTGTTTTTT. Translation: CAWSVGNVGETNEKLFF.

This clone has only a few counts. The chain carries TRBV28 and TRBJ2-7; no definite D call. V dropped 5 bases and J dropped 2 bases, with 19 bases sitting between them. Per the germline V gene, CDR1 is MDHEN and CDR2 is SYDVKM. CDR3 length: 16 amino acids. The CDR3 coding sequence is TGTGCCAGCAGTCCCGTGTCCCTCCGCAGTCCCTACGAGCAGTACTTC. It is translated as CASSPVSLRSPYEQYF.

This clone appeared a few times. This chain connects TRBV18 to TRBJ2-3, with 12 nucleotides matching TRBD2. The germline V gene has CDR1 KGHSH and CDR2 LQKENI. Losses at the gene ends were 6 bases for V and 2 bases for J; bases not matched to a gene: 6. The CDR3 is made up of 16 amino acids. The CDR3, as DNA: TGTGCCAGCTCCTTCACTAGCGGGAGGAACACAGATACGCAGTATTTT. Its protein is CASSFTSGRNTDTQYF.

Regarding this clone: The junction differs from germline at one of its ends, possibly a read error. The chain carries TRBV5-1 and TRBJ2-7, with D tentatively TRBD1 or TRBD2 (5 bases each). The CDR3 extends over 13 amino acids. The germline CDR1 and CDR2 sequences are SGHRS and YFSETQ. CDR3 DNA: TGCGCCAGCAGCCGGGGCTTCTCCGACGAGCAGTACTTC. This gives the protein CASSRGFSDEQYF.